This TCR beta chain was captured in a study of human T cells and chemical hapten exposure. Background on the study: Patients, chiefly female, had alopecia areata, totalis or universalis.

Time point given: patch test 2, 6 weeks after DPC sensitization. Sample treatment: therapeutic diphenylcyclopropenone sensitization with weekly scalp DPC. Individual cDNA molecules in this library carried unique molecular identifiers. MiXCR, run by TCRdb on the RACE reads, gives a single entry per CDR3 protein. The sample consists of 80,000 to 100,000 distinct CDR3 sequences, about a tenth of them appearing once. This clonotype was detected ten times or more. Its antigen remains unidentified. There are 12 residues in the CDR3. V gave up 4 bases and J gave up 4 bases, with 10 bases separating them. Looked up from germline, CDR1 is SQVTM and CDR2 is ANQGSEA. Study-level findings and limits: With regard to DPC sensitization, TCRs above 1 in 1000 frequency did not change. Expanded TCR sets contained significantly more large CDR3 similarity clusters than controls.

V is TRBV29-1 and J is TRBJ2-5; weak D call: TRBD2 (5 bases). The receptor was derived from a woman aged 40 to 50 with alopecia areata. Some clones in this sample may be carry-over from other donors' samples. Sample: whole blood, taken in connection with sensitization to the hapten diphenylcyclopropenone (DPC). The CDR3 DNA is TGCAGCGTTGGAGGGAGCGGAGAGACCCAGTACTTC. This sequence encodes CSVGGSGETQYF. Complete variable domain (other parts from reference TRBV29-1 and TRBJ2-5): SAVISQKPSRDICQRGTSLTIQCQVDSQVTMMFWYRQQPGQSLTLIATANQGSEATYESGFVIDKFPISRPNLTFSTLTVSNMSPEDSSIYLCSVGGSGETQYFGPGTRLLVL.